The rows below give T cell receptor beta chains drawn from one sample of a study of blood T cells in healthy people across ages. Each CDR3 protein is one row after TCRdb ran MiXCR on the 5' RACE reads. The sample holds around 1,900,000 distinct CDR3 sequences, around 40% seen once. Sequencing used blood. The receptors originated from a human donor in good health. CDR3s include the opening cysteine and the closing phenylalanine or tryptophan. Fields, in order: V gene, J gene, D gene, clone size, CDR3 DNA, CDR3 protein. A D gene is named only where the DNA matches it firmly. Only part of the rows carry a size: once, few, many, or a class if the clone is expanded.

V: TRBV7-2
J: TRBJ1-1
D: .
size: few
DNA: TGTGCCAGCAGCGGAAGACGGTACACTGAAGCTTTCTTT
CDR3: CASSGRRYTEAFF

V: TRBV29-1
J: TRBJ2-7
D: .
size: .
DNA: TGCAGCGTTGAAACGGGGGTCTACAAGCAGTACTTC
CDR3: CSVETGVYKQYF

V: TRBV7-2
J: TRBJ1-2
D: TRBD1
size: .
DNA: TGTGCCAGCAGCCACAGGGGATTAGAATATGGCTACACCTTC
CDR3: CASSHRGLEYGYTF

V: TRBV6-2/TRBV6-3
J: TRBJ2-1
D: TRBD1
size: .
DNA: TGTGCCAGCAGATCGACAGGGGCTAACTCCTACAATGAGCAGTTCTTC
CDR3: CASRSTGANSYNEQFF

V: TRBV6-6
J: TRBJ2-7
D: .
size: many
DNA: TGTGCCAGCAGTTATTTAGGAACAGATGCCTACGAGCAGTACTTC
CDR3: CASSYLGTDAYEQYF

V: TRBV20-1
J: TRBJ2-1
D: TRBD2
size: few
DNA: TGCAGTGCTAGAATATCCGGGACTAGCCTCAATGAGCAGTTCTTC
CDR3: CSARISGTSLNEQFF

V: TRBV10-3
J: TRBJ2-1
D: TRBD2
size: .
DNA: TGTGCCATCAGTGAGGGGAGGGAGACCCAGTTCTTC
CDR3: CAISEGRETQFF

V: TRBV4-2
J: TRBJ2-7
D: TRBD2
size: .
DNA: TGTGCCAGCAGCCAAGTAGCGGGGGGCCCTACTACCGAGCAGTACTTC
CDR3: CASSQVAGGPTTEQYF

V: TRBV20-1
J: TRBJ2-4
D: TRBD2
size: .
DNA: TGCAGTGCTCCACCGGGGGGAGCCAAAAACATTCAGTACTTC
CDR3: CSAPPGGAKNIQYF

V: TRBV15
J: TRBJ2-3
D: TRBD2
size: .
DNA: TGTGCCACCAGCAGAGATGTTCAGCGGGGGAGAAGGGACACAGATACGCAGTATTTT
CDR3: CATSRDVQRGRRDTDTQYF

V: TRBV7-2
J: TRBJ2-1
D: .
size: .
DNA: TGTGCCAGCAGCTTGTTTTTAATATCGGGCCCAAAAGGGAATGAGCAGTTCTTC
CDR3: CASSLFLISGPKGNEQFF

V: TRBV5-1
J: TRBJ2-1
D: TRBD2
size: many
DNA: TGCGCCAGCAGCACGGGACTAGGGGAGTACAATGAGCAGTTCTTC
CDR3: CASSTGLGEYNEQFF

V: TRBV20-1
J: TRBJ2-1
D: TRBD2
size: .
DNA: TGCAGTGCCCTGAGCGGGAGCGCCTACAATGGGCAGTTCTTC
CDR3: CSALSGSAYNGQFF

V: TRBV7-2
J: TRBJ2-1
D: TRBD2
size: few
DNA: TGTGCCAGCAGCCCGCAGGCCCTTGGCGGGGGGGCGTATGAGCAGTTCTTC
CDR3: CASSPQALGGGAYEQFF

V: TRBV6-5
J: TRBJ2-3
D: .
size: .
DNA: TGTGCCAGCAGGATCACAGAGCGGACCCCGCTTCATACGCAGTATTTT
CDR3: CASRITERTPLHTQYF

V: TRBV5-1
J: TRBJ2-4
D: TRBD2
size: few
DNA: TGCGCCAGCAGCCCGCTAGCGGGTAGGGCCAAAAATATTCAGTACTTC
CDR3: CASSPLAGRAKNIQYF

V: TRBV18
J: TRBJ2-3
D: .
size: .
DNA: TGTGCCAGCTCACCGTGGGCCGATTCCTCCCAGATAGGGCAGTATTTT
CDR3: CASSPWADSSQIGQYF

V: TRBV28
J: TRBJ1-2
D: .
size: many
DNA: TGTGCCAGCAGACCCCAGGGGAACTATGGCTACACCTTC
CDR3: CASRPQGNYGYTF

V: TRBV12-3/TRBV12-4
J: TRBJ2-7
D: .
size: .
DNA: TGTGCCAGCAGCTCCCCCGAGAGCCCACACGAGCAGTACTTC
CDR3: CASSSPESPHEQYF

V: TRBV9
J: TRBJ1-2
D: .
size: few
DNA: TGTGCCAGCAGCGTTGGTGGGAGCGGGACATTTAACTATGGCTACACCTTC
CDR3: CASSVGGSGTFNYGYTF

V: TRBV7-3
J: TRBJ1-1
D: .
size: .
DNA: TGTGCCAGCAGCCCCCAGGGTGGAGGGAAGACTGAAGCTTTCTTT
CDR3: CASSPQGGGKTEAFF

V: TRBV4-3
J: TRBJ2-1
D: TRBD2
size: .
DNA: TGCGCCAGCAGCCGCCTAACGGGACTAGCGGGGGTTCCCTCCTACAATGAGCAGTTCTTC
CDR3: CASSRLTGLAGVPSYNEQFF

V: TRBV6-2/TRBV6-3
J: TRBJ2-3
D: .
size: once
DNA: TGTGCCAGCAGTCACACCCATACGCAGTATTTT
CDR3: CASSHTHTQYF

V: TRBV4-2
J: TRBJ2-7
D: TRBD1
size: .
DNA: TGTGCCAGCAGCCAAGCACTTAGACAGGGGGACTACGAGCAGTACTTC
CDR3: CASSQALRQGDYEQYF

V: TRBV12-3/TRBV12-4
J: TRBJ1-4
D: TRBD1
size: few
DNA: TGTGCCAGCAGTCTGACAGGGTTGAAAAATGAAAAACTGTTTTTT
CDR3: CASSLTGLKNEKLFF

V: TRBV29-1
J: TRBJ1-2
D: .
size: few
DNA: TGCAGCGTTCCTTTATGGGCCGGGTCGGGCTATGGCTACACCTTC
CDR3: CSVPLWAGSGYGYTF

V: TRBV6-5
J: TRBJ2-7
D: .
size: .
DNA: TGTGCCAGCAGTTCCACGGACCTACCGGGCTACGAGCAGTACTTC
CDR3: CASSSTDLPGYEQYF

V: TRBV16
J: TRBJ1-1
D: .
size: .
DNA: TGTGCCAGCAGCCAAATATTGGGGATAACTGAAGCTTTCTTT
CDR3: CASSQILGITEAFF

V: TRBV29-1
J: TRBJ2-5
D: .
size: few
DNA: TGCAGCGTTCGGACTCCTGGGGAGACCCAGTACTTC
CDR3: CSVRTPGETQYF

V: TRBV12-3/TRBV12-4
J: TRBJ2-5
D: .
size: .
DNA: TGTGCCAGCAGTTTTGGGGGATGGGAGACCCAGTACTTC
CDR3: CASSFGGWETQYF

V: TRBV4-3
J: TRBJ2-1
D: .
size: .
DNA: TGCGCCAGCAGCCAAGATCGGTGGAGTTCCGACAATGAGCAGTTCTTC
CDR3: CASSQDRWSSDNEQFF

V: TRBV4-1
J: TRBJ2-1
D: TRBD1
size: .
DNA: TGCGCCAGCAGCCAAGGGACAGGGGAGCGCGTCTACAATGAGCAGTTCTTC
CDR3: CASSQGTGERVYNEQFF

V: TRBV9
J: TRBJ2-3
D: .
size: .
DNA: TGTGCCAGCAGCGTCTTGGCTGCAAGCCTGCAGTATTTT
CDR3: CASSVLAASLQYF

V: TRBV2
J: TRBJ2-1
D: .
size: .
DNA: TGTGCCAGCAGCCGCGCCGGGACAAGCGACTACAATGAGCAGTTCTTC
CDR3: CASSRAGTSDYNEQFF

V: TRBV10-3
J: TRBJ2-1
D: .
size: .
DNA: TGTGCCATCGGGAACGGCCGCACCTACAATGAGCAGTTCTTC
CDR3: CAIGNGRTYNEQFF

V: TRBV7-3
J: TRBJ1-1
D: TRBD1
size: few
DNA: TGTGCCAGCAGCTATTCAGGGGGAGAGGACACTGAAGCTTTCTTT
CDR3: CASSYSGGEDTEAFF

V: TRBV7-2
J: TRBJ2-3
D: TRBD2
size: many
DNA: TGTGCCAGCAGCCCGACTAGCGGGGGGTATACGCAGTATTTT
CDR3: CASSPTSGGYTQYF